This T cell receptor (beta chain) derives from a study of T cell repertoires in cytomegalovirus infection. About the research overall: Indicated by public TCR beta signatures were CMV infection and matching HLA type. Study outcomes and limitations: Based on cumulative public TCR beta family frequency, carriers of CMV plus the relevant HLA were identified. Dominant in the ex vivo response were TCR beta clonotypes restricted by HLA-C and specific for CMV.

Using its own MiXCR run on the reads, TCRdb lists one record per CDR3 protein. The sample shows 290,000 or so distinct CDR3 sequences, about 25% of them seen only once. The CDR3 length is 14 residues. J lost 6 bases, V lost 3 bases, and 5 bases had no gene match. Looked up from germline, CDR1 is SGHTA and CDR2 is FQGNSA. This clonotype came up many times. Antigen specificity is unknown. Sequencing input: PBMCs. The receptor's source is a human donor in good health (CMV status not recorded). Some clones in this sample may be carry-over from other donors' samples. The chain employs TRBV7-2 and TRBJ2-1, with 7 positions matching TRBD1. The CDR3, as DNA: TGTGCCAGCAGCTTCGACAGGGACCTCAATGAGCAGTTCTTC. Translating gives CASSFDRDLNEQFF.